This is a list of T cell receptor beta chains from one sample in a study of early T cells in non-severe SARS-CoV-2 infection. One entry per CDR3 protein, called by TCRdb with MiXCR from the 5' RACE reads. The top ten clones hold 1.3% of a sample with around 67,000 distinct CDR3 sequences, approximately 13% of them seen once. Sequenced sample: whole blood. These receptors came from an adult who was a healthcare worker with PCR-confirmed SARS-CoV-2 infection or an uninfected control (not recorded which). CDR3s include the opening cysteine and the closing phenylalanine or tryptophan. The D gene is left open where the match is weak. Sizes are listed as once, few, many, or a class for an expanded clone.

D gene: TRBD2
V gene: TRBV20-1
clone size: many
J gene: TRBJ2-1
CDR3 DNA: TGCAGTGCTAGCGGGGGGAGCTCCTACAATGAGCAGTTCTTC
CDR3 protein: CSASGGSSYNEQFF

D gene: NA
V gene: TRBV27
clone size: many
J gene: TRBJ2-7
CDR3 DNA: TGTGCCAGCAGTCTAAATGAGGGCTACGAGCAGTACTTC
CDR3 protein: CASSLNEGYEQYF

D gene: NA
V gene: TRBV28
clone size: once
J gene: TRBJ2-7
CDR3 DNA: TGTGCCAGCAGCAGCCTAGGGGGCGAGCAGTACTTC
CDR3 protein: CASSSLGGEQYF

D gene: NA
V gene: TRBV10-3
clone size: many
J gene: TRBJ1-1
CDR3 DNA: TGTGCCATCAGTGAGGCTACACGGTCAGGGACTGAAGCTTTCTTT
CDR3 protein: CAISEATRSGTEAFF

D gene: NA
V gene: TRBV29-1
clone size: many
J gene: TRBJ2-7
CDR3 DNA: TGCAGCGTGATATCCCCCGGACAAGGGTACTACGAGCAGTACTTC
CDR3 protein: CSVISPGQGYYEQYF

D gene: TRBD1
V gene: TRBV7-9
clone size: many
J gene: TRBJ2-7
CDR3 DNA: TGTGCCAGCAGCTTTCCCAACGACAGGGGGAACTCCTACGAGCAGTACTTC
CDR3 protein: CASSFPNDRGNSYEQYF

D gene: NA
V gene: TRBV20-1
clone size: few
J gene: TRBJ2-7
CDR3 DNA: TGCAGTGCTAGAGATTCGGCAGGGCGCGAGCAGTACTTC
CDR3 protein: CSARDSAGREQYF

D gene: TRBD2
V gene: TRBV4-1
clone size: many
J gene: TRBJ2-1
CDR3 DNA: TGCGCCAGCAGCCCCCGGACTAGCGGTGACTACAATGAGCAGTTCTTC
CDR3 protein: CASSPRTSGDYNEQFF

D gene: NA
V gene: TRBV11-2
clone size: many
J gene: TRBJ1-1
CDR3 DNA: TGTGCCAGCAGCCCCAATACGGCCGGGGGGAACACTGAAGCTTTCTTT
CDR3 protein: CASSPNTAGGNTEAFF

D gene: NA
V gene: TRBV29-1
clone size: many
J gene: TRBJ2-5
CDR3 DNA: TGCAGCGTCGAATCTGTTCTCGGGTTGGAGACCCAGTACTTC
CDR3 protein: CSVESVLGLETQYF

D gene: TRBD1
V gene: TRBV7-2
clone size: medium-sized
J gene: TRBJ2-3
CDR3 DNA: TGTGCCAGCAGCTTGGTGGGACAGGAGTCCACAGATACGCAGTATTTT
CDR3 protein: CASSLVGQESTDTQYF

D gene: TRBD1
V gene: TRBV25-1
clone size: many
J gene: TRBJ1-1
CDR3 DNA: TGTGCCAGCAGTCCGGGACAGAGCCCGAACACTGAAGCTTTCTTT
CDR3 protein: CASSPGQSPNTEAFF

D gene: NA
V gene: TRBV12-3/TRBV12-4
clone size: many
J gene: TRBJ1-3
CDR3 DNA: TGTGCCAGCAGTCCGGGAGGAGGGAGGCGGACTGGAAACACCATATATTTT
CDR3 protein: CASSPGGGRRTGNTIYF

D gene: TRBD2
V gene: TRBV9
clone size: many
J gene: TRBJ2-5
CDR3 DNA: TGTGCCAGCAGCTTCCGGACTAGCGGACAAGAGACCCAGTACTTC
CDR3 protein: CASSFRTSGQETQYF